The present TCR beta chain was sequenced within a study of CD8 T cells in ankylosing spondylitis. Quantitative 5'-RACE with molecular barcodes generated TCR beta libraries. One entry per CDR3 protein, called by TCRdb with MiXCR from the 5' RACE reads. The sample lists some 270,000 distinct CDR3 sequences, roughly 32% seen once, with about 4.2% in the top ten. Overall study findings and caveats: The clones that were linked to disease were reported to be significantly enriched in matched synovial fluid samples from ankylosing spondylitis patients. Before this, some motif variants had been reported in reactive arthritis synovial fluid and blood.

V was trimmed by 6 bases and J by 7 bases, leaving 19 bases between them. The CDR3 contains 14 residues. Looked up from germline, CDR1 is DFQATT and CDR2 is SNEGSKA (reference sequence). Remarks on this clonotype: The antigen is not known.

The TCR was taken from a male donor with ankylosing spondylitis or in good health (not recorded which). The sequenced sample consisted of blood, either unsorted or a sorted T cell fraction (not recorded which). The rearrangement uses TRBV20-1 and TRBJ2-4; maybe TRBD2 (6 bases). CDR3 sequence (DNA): TGCAGTGCCCCAACGTGGCCGGGAGATAACATTCAGTACTTC. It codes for CSAPTWPGDNIQYF.